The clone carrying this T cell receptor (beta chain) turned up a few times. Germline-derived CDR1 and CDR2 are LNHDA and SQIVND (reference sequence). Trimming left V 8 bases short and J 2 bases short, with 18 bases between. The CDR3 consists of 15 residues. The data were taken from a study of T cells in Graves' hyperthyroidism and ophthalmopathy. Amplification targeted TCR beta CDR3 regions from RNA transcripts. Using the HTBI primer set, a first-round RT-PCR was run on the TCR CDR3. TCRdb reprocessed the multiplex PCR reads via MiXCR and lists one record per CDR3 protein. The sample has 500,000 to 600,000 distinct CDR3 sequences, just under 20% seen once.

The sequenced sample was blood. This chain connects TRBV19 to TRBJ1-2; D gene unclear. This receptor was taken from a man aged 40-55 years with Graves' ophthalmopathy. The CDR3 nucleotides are TGTGCCAGTCGGAACCCCCCAGCCGCCAACTATGGCTACACCTTC. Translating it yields CASRNPPAANYGYTF.